This T cell receptor (beta chain) was captured by sequencing in a study of response to subunit inactivated influenza vaccine. The CDR3 extends over 14 amino acids. Trimming took 4 bases from V and 3 from J, leaving 10 bases between them. CDR1 ENHRY and CDR2 SYGVKD come from the germline V gene. This clonotype showed up just a few times. Each CDR3 protein gets one entry after TCRdb re-called the RT-PCR reads with MiXCR. The sample carries under 550,000 distinct CDR3 sequences, approximately 7.2% recorded once. Sample: PBMCs from blood, taken less than 30 months after vaccination. The chain combines TRBV10-3 with TRBJ1-5; no clear D. This receptor was obtained from a man in his fifties or sixties who received an inactivated influenza vaccine. Here the CDR3 reads CAISGRDTNQPQHF. CDR3 sequence (DNA): TGTGCCATCAGTGGGAGAGATACCAATCAGCCCCAGCATTTT.